What follows are 27 T cell receptor beta chains derived from one specimen sequenced in a study of monozygotic twins with inflammatory bowel disease. TCRdb reworked the 5' RACE reads into one entry per CDR3 protein, no DNA. Here the sample table reports about 380,000 distinct CDR3 sequences. The sequenced sample was blood. The origin of the receptors is a human donor with ulcerative colitis or Crohn's disease, or a healthy co-twin of an affected twin (not recorded which).

V and J are TRBV2 and TRBJ2-3; as DNA is missing, the TRBD1 call by TCRdb cannot be tested. The germline V gene encodes CDR1 SNHLY and CDR2 FYNNEI. This CDR3 is built from 12 residues. The CDR3 protein is CASDRDTDTQYF. The full variable domain, completed using reference TRBV2 and TRBJ2-3, is EPEVTQTPSHQVTQMGQEVILRCVPISNHLYFYWYRQILGQKVEFLVSFYNNEISEKSEIFDDQFSVERPDGSNFTLKIRSTKLEDSAMYFCASDRDTDTQYFGPGTRLTVL.

The J gene is TRBJ2-2, the V gene TRBV11-2. CDR1 and CDR2 (germline): SGHAT, FQNNGV. The length of the CDR3 is 14 residues. CDR3 protein: CASSRDLAAGELFF.

V is TRBV5-1 and J is TRBJ2-7; absent DNA, TCRdb's TRBD1 call cannot be checked. The CDR3 loop spans 13 amino acids. The germline gives CDR1 SGHRS, CDR2 YFSETQ. The CDR3: CASRRDNSYEQYF.

The chain combines TRBV7-8 with TRBJ2-1; with no DNA, the TCRdb D assignment of TRBD2 cannot be verified. CDR1 and CDR2 (germline): SGHVS, FQNEAQ. This CDR3 has 16 residues. This CDR3 reads CASSGGWGDAYNEQFF. The full variable domain, completed using reference TRBV7-8 and TRBJ2-1, is GAGVSQSPRYKVAKRGQDVALRCDPISGHVSLFWYQQALGQGPEFLTYFQNEAQLDKSGLPSDRFFAERPEGSVSTLKIQRTQQEDSAVYLCASSGGWGDAYNEQFFGPGTRLTVL.

This rearrangement joins TRBV9 to TRBJ2-5. This CDR3 is 14 amino acids long. From germline, CDR1 is SGDLS and CDR2 YYNGEE. The CDR3 loop is CASSVEPTQETQYF.

The V gene is TRBV5-1, the J gene TRBJ2-2. The CDR3 is 12 residues long. CDR1 is SGHRS and CDR2 is YFSETQ in the germline V gene. The CDR3 reads CASSWDPGELFF. Full variable domain (rest looked up from reference TRBV5-1 and TRBJ2-2): KAGVTQTPRYLIKTRGQQVTLSCSPISGHRSVSWYQQTPGQGLQFLFEYFSETQRNKGNFPGRFSGRQFSNSRSEMNVSTLELGDSALYLCASSWDPGELFFGEGSRLTVL.

This sequence joins TRBV12-3 or TRBV12-4 and TRBJ1-6. The CDR3 has 12 amino acids. CDR3: CASSLYNPPLHF.

This rearrangement joins TRBV9 to TRBJ2-1; lacking DNA, the TRBD1 call made by TCRdb goes unchecked. The CDR3 runs to 13 residues. In germline, CDR1 is SGDLS, CDR2 YYNGEE. This CDR3 is CASSVNRANEQFF.

This rearrangement joins TRBV7-6 to TRBJ2-7; without DNA, the TCRdb call of TRBD1 cannot be checked. Germline V gives CDR1 SGHVS, CDR2 FNYEAQ. The length of the CDR3 is 14 residues. The CDR3: CASSSGTVVYEQYF.

This chain joins TRBV12-3 or TRBV12-4 and TRBJ2-7; the TCRdb D gene call, TRBD1, has no DNA to confirm it. There are 16 residues in the CDR3. CDR3: CASSYSGTVTSYEQYF.

The CDR3 sequence: CSARIGGLRNQPQHF. The gene calls are TRBV20-1 and TRBJ1-5. The germline CDR1 and CDR2 sequences are DFQATT and SNEGSKA (reference sequence). The CDR3 loop spans 15 amino acids.

V is TRBV6-5 and J is TRBJ1-2. Germline CDR1 is MNHEY and CDR2 is SVGAGI. The CDR3 consists of 11 residues. This chain's CDR3 is CASRGLYGYTF.

This sequence joins TRBV7-7 and TRBJ1-2; the D call from TCRdb, TRBD1, cannot be confirmed without DNA. Per germline, CDR1 SSHAT and CDR2 FNYEAQ (reference sequence). The CDR3 covers 14 residues. The CDR3 region is CASSSRPGYHGYTF.

The rearrangement uses TRBV4-2 and TRBJ1-6; TCRdb names TRBD1, which stays unverified in the absence of DNA. There are 17 residues in the CDR3. The germline gives CDR1 LGHNA, CDR2 YNFKEQ. The CDR3 reads CASSQKDRGNDNSPLHF.

This rearrangement joins TRBV4-3 to TRBJ2-7; no DNA is available, so the TRBD1 call from TCRdb remains unchecked. The CDR3 sequence is 13 residues long. Germline V lookup: CDR1 LGHNA, CDR2 YSLEER. CDR3 region: CASSQDPGLEQYF.

The chain links TRBV6-2 or TRBV6-3 to TRBJ2-7; the TCRdb D gene call, TRBD1, has no DNA to confirm it. CDR1 and CDR2 (germline): MNHEY, SVGEGT. CDR3 length: 14 amino acids. CDR3 sequence reads: CASRGGGREYEQYF.

The genes are TRBV6-1 and TRBJ1-2; as DNA is missing, the TRBD1 call by TCRdb cannot be tested. This CDR3 contains 13 residues. Germline CDR1 is MNHNS and CDR2 is SASEGT. CDR3: CASIIQGGYGYTF.

The chain's CDR3 is CASSNRDLANHNEQFF. The chain carries TRBV7-9 and TRBJ2-1. Per germline, CDR1 SEHNR and CDR2 FQNEAQ (reference sequence). The CDR3 has 16 residues.

This chain uses TRBV27 with TRBJ2-7; no DNA is available, so the TRBD1 call from TCRdb remains unchecked. Germline V lookup: CDR1 MNHEY, CDR2 SMNVEV (reference sequence). This CDR3 has 15 amino acids. CDR3 protein: CASSLNGGRVYEQYF.

The CDR3 spells CASSLLSGGETQYF. The chain links TRBV5-6 to TRBJ2-5; TCRdb picks TRBD1, but there is no DNA to check that call. The length of the CDR3 is 14 residues. Germline CDR1 reads SGHDT; CDR2 reads YYEEEE.

J is TRBJ2-7 and V is TRBV6-1. The CDR3 consists of 13 residues. Germline CDR1 reads MNHNS; CDR2 reads SASEGT. The CDR3 loop is CASRSGSYYEQYF.

This chain's CDR3 is CASSLNIDSNQPQHF. The chain has TRBV28 and TRBJ1-5. Germline values: CDR1 MDHEN, CDR2 SYDVKM. There are 15 residues in the CDR3.

The chain is built from TRBV14 and TRBJ1-5; as DNA is missing, the TRBD1 call by TCRdb cannot be tested. The V gene's germline CDR1 is SGHDN and CDR2 FVKESK. CDR3 length equals 13 residues. The CDR3 loop reads CASSQGGGKPQHF.

CDR3 loop: CSVLLNPQGGETQYF. The V call is TRBV20-1, the J call TRBJ2-5; lacking DNA, the TRBD1 call made by TCRdb goes unchecked. Germline CDR1 DFQATT, CDR2 SNEGSKA (reference sequence). CDR3 length: 15 residues.

This chain uses TRBV7-3 with TRBJ2-5; the D gene TCRdb calls, TRBD2, cannot be checked with no DNA. The CDR3 spans 14 residues. Germline assignment: CDR1 SGHTA and CDR2 FQGTGA. The CDR3 protein is CASSLTGRLGTQYF.

The chain is built from TRBV7-9 and TRBJ1-4. In germline, CDR1 is SEHNR, CDR2 FQNEAQ (reference sequence). The CDR3 is 15 amino acids. The chain's CDR3 is CASSHTVESPEKLFF.

The rearrangement joins TRBV12-3 or TRBV12-4 to TRBJ2-7; TCRdb's D call of TRBD2 is untestable without DNA. This CDR3 region has 15 residues. CDR3 protein: CASSWYSGGSYEQYF.